This record looks at one TCR beta chain sequence and its context. Peripheral blood samples and lesional scalp punch biopsies were obtained from alopecia areata patients. A FACSAria was used to sort CD4+ and CD8+ T cells. These cells came from PBMCs. RNA was isolated and reverse transcribed to cDNA, the sequencing template. The method was immunoSEQ multiplex PCR; TCRdb's version includes in-frame clones alone and lacks a portion of them. Of roughly 140,000 clones in the sample, 51% are singletons; the top ten hold roughly 0.99%. This sample is part of a study of CD8+ T cells in alopecia areata. The overall study: A 6-month period off drug followed tofacitinib, which lasted 6 to 18 months.

The specimen comprised CD4+ T cells sorted from blood, sampled at week 0. This TCR derives from a human donor with alopecia areata.

CDR3 residues: CASSSRTAAAPPEAFF. As DNA, the CDR3 is TGCGCCAGCAGTTCCCGGACGGCGGCTGCTCCACCTGAAGCTTTCTTT. V and J are TRBV4-1 and TRBJ1-1; D uncertain. Trimming took 6 bases from V and 6 from J, leaving 23 bases between them. In germline, CDR1 is MGHRA, CDR2 YSYEKL. The CDR3 has 16 residues.